Described below is a single T cell receptor beta chain sequence and its context. Its antigen is unidentified. The sample is drawn from a study of blood T cells in healthy people across ages. Germline trimming cut 6 bases from V and 9 bases from J; bases unmatched to any gene: 11. Germline assignment: CDR1 MNHEY and CDR2 SVGAGI. This CDR3 region has 14 residues. Sample-barcoded 5' priming and a J-beta primer mix drove a second PCR of 7 to 11 cycles. At least 2.5 million CDR3-containing paired-end reads were obtained per sample. Via MiXCR, TCRdb re-called the 5' RACE reads, giving one row per CDR3 protein. The sample has 1,500,000 or so distinct CDR3 sequences, 45% to 70% seen once. Study conclusions and caveats: Naive and antigen-experienced cells could not be conclusively compared, given unsorted PBMCs.

This clonotype originated in a man aged 18 to 29 in good health. V is TRBV6-5 and J is TRBJ1-2; the match to TRBD1 covers 9 bases. Source material: blood. CDR3 DNA: TGTGCCAGCAGAGGACAGGGGTCTTACTTGAGCTACACCTTC. This translates into CASRGQGSYLSYTF.